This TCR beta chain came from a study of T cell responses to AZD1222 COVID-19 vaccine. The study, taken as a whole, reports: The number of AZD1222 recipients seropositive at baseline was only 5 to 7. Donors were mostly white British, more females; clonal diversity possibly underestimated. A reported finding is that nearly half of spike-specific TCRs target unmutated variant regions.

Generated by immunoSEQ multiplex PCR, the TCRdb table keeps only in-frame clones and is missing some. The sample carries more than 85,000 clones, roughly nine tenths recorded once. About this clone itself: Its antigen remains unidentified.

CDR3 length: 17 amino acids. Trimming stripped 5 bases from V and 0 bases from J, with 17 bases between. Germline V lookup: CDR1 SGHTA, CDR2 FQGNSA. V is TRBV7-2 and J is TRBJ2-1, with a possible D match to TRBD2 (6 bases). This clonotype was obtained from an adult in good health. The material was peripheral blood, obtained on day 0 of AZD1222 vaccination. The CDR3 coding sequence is TGTGCCAGCAGCCCCCAGATGGCGGGGAGCTCCTACAATGAGCAGTTCTTC. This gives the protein CASSPQMAGSSYNEQFF.